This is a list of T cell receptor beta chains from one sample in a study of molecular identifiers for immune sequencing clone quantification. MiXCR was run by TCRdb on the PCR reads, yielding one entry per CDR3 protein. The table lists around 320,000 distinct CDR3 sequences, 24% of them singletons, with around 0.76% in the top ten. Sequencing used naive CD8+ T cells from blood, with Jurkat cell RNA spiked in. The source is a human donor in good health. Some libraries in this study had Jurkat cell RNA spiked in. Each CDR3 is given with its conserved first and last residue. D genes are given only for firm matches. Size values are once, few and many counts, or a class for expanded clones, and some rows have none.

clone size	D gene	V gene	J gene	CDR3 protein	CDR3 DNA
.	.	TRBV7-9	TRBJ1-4	CASSLASGPNEKLFF	TGTGCCAGCAGCTTAGCGTCAGGGCCTAATGAAAAACTGTTTTTT
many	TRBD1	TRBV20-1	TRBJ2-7	CSARTPGQGFYEQYF	TGCAGTGCTAGAACGCCGGGACAGGGATTCTACGAGCAGTACTTC
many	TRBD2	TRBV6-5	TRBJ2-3	CASSLQTSGITDTQYF	TGTGCCAGCAGTTTACAGACTAGCGGGATCACAGATACGCAGTATTTT
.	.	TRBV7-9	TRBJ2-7	CASSLARTNLASYEQYF	TGTGCCAGCAGCTTAGCGCGGACCAACTTAGCCTCCTACGAGCAGTACTTC
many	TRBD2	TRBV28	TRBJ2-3	CASRALAGGTDTQYF	TGTGCCAGCAGGGCCCTAGCGGGAGGCACAGATACGCAGTATTTT
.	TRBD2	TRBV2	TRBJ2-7	CASMMTSGFRSYEQYF	TGTGCCAGCATGATGACTAGCGGGTTCCGCTCCTACGAGCAGTACTTC
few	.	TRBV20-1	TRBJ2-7	CSARGGGEADEQYF	TGCAGTGCTAGAGGGGGCGGAGAGGCGGACGAGCAGTACTTC
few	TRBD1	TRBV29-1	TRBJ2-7	CSVQGQGDYEQYF	TGCAGCGTACAGGGACAGGGTGACTACGAGCAGTACTTC
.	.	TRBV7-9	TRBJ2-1	CASSPRQGGAEEGEQFF	TGTGCCAGCAGCCCACGTCAGGGGGGCGCAGAGGAGGGTGAGCAGTTCTTC
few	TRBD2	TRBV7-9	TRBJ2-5	CASSLRLAGDSETQYF	TGTGCCAGCAGCTTACGGTTAGCGGGAGATTCAGAGACCCAGTACTTC
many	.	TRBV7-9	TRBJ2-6	CASSPGAPVLTF	TGTGCCAGCAGCCCTGGGGCCCCCGTCCTGACTTTC
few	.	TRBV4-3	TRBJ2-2	CASSQAPSNTGELFF	TGCGCCAGCAGCCAAGCTCCTAGCAACACCGGGGAGCTGTTTTTT
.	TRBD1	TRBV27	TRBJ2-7	CAGSPYPGQGFPYEQYF	TGTGCCGGCAGCCCCTATCCGGGACAGGGCTTCCCCTACGAGCAGTACTTC
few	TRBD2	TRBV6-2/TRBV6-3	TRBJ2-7	CASSYTAGGPVRQLYEQYF	TGTGCCAGCAGTTACACGGCGGGAGGGCCGGTTCGGCAGTTGTACGAGCAGTACTTC
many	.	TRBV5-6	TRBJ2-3	CASSFPSATDTQYF	TGTGCCAGCAGCTTCCCTAGCGCGACAGATACGCAGTATTTT
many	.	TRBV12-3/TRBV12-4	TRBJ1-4	CASSSRADRVEKLFF	TGTGCCAGCAGTTCTAGGGCAGACCGGGTTGAAAAACTGTTTTTT
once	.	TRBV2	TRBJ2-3	CASNPFASGDTQYF	TGTGCCAGCAACCCCTTCGCTTCAGGAGATACGCAGTATTTT
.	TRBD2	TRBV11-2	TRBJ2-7	CASSLVVRGGEPYEQYF	TGTGCCAGCAGCTTAGTGGTGCGGGGGGGTGAACCCTACGAGCAGTACTTC
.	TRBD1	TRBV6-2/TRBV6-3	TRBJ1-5	CASSYPTGEVFSNQPQHF	TGTGCCAGCAGTTACCCCACAGGGGAAGTCTTTAGCAATCAGCCCCAGCATTTT
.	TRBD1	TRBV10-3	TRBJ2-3	CAISLLAGQGASFDTQYF	TGTGCCATCAGTCTGCTCGCGGGACAGGGGGCATCATTTGATACGCAGTATTTT
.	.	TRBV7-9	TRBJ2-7	CDSSLPRDYSYEQYF	TGCGACAGCAGCTTACCCAGAGACTACTCCTACGAGCAGTACTTC
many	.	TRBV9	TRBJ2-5	CASSESPGTQETQYF	TGTGCCAGCAGCGAGAGCCCCGGGACCCAAGAGACCCAGTACTTC
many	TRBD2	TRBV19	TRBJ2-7	CASSNGAGYYEQYF	TGTGCCAGTAGTAATGGAGCGGGATACTACGAGCAGTACTTC
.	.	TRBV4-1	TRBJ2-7	CASRSALGYEQYF	TGCGCCAGCAGATCCGCTTTGGGGTACGAGCAGTACTTC
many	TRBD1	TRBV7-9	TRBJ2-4	CASSPTTGRAKNIQYF	TGTGCCAGCAGCCCGACGACAGGGCGGGCCAAAAACATTCAGTACTTC
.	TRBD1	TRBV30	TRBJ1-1	CAWTPSGGNTEAFF	TGTGCCTGGACCCCCTCAGGGGGGAACACTGAAGCTTTCTTT
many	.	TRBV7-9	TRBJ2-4	CASRSNKNIQYF	TGTGCCAGCAGATCCAACAAAAACATTCAGTACTTC
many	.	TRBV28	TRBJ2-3	CASSPLRARGEYF	TGTGCCAGCTCCCCCCTACGGGCCCGTGGGGAGTATTTT
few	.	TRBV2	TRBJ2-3	CASSVQQGAISTDTQYF	TGTGCCAGCAGTGTTCAACAGGGAGCCATTAGCACAGATACGCAGTATTTT
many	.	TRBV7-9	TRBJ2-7	CASSPKNSYEQYF	TGTGCCAGCAGCCCTAAAAACAGCTACGAGCAGTACTTC